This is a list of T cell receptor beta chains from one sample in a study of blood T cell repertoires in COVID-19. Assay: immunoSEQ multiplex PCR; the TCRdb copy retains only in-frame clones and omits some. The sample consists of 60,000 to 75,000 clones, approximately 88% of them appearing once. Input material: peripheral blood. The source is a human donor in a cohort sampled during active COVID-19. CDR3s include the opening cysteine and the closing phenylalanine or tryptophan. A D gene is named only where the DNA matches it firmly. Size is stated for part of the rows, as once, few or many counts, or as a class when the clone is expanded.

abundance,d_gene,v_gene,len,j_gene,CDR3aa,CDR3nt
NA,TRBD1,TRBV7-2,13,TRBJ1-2,CAGLQGVNYGYTF,TGTGCCGGATTACAGGGGGTAAACTATGGCTACACCTTC
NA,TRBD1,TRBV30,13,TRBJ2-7,CASVRTGYNEQYF,TGTGCCTCCGTTAGGACAGGGTATAACGAGCAGTACTTC
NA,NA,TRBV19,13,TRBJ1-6,CASSIDKGAPLHF,TGTGCCAGTAGTATAGATAAAGGGGCACCCCTCCACTTT
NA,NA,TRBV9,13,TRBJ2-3,CASSVQGTDTQYF,TGTGCCAGCAGCGTTCAGGGCACAGATACGCAGTATTTT
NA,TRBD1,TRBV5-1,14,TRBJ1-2,CASSSDRLGGGYTF,TGCGCCAGCAGCTCGGACAGGTTGGGGGGTGGCTACACCTTC
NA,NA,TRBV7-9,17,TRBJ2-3,CASSLARGFELADTQYF,TGTGCCAGCAGCTTAGCCCGAGGCTTCGAACTTGCAGATACGCAGTATTTT
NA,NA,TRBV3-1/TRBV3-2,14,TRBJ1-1,CASSPGTLNTEAFF,TGTGCCAGCAGCCCCGGGACTCTGAACACTGAAGCTTTCTTT
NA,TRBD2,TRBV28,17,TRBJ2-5,CASSLLGLAGEQETQYF,TGTGCCAGCAGTTTATTGGGACTAGCGGGGGAACAAGAGACCCAGTACTTC
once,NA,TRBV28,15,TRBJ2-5,CASSTRGRSKETQYF,TGTGCCAGCAGTACCCGCGGCCGCAGTAAAGAGACCCAGTACTTC
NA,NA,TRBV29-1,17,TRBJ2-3,CSVENVARGIGSGTQYF,TGCAGCGTTGAAAACGTCGCCCGCGGGATCGGTTCAGGGACGCAGTATTTT
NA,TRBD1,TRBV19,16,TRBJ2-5,CASSRDGTGGSETQYF,TGTGCCAGTAGCAGAGACGGGACAGGAGGCTCGGAGACCCAGTACTTC
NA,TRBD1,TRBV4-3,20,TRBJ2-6,CASSQDPSRTGVSGANVLTF,TGCGCCAGCAGCCAAGACCCTTCCCGGACAGGCGTCTCTGGGGCCAACGTCCTGACTTTC
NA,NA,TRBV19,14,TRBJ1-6,CATLSGANGGALHF,TGTGCCACCCTCTCAGGGGCCAATGGCGGAGCCCTCCACTTT
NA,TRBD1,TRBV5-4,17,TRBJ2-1,CASSSGAGGVSYNEQFF,TGTGCCAGCAGCTCGGGGGCAGGGGGCGTCTCCTACAATGAGCAGTTCTTC
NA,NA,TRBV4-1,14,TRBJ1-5,CASSLSAGGQPQHF,TGCGCCAGCAGCCTGTCGGCCGGGGGGCAGCCCCAGCATTTT
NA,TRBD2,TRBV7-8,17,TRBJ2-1,CASSSLAGATSYNEQFF,TGTGCCAGCAGCTCACTAGCGGGCGCGACCTCCTACAATGAGCAGTTCTTC
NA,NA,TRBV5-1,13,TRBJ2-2,CASSTYGVGELFF,TGCGCCAGCAGCACGTATGGAGTCGGGGAGCTGTTTTTT
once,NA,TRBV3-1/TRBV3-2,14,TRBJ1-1,CASSQGGGDTEAFF,TGTGCCAGCAGCCAAGGCGGCGGGGACACTGAAGCTTTCTTT
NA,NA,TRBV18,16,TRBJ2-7,CASSRETGAVGYEQYF,TGTGCCAGCTCACGAGAAACAGGTGCGGTGGGCTACGAGCAGTACTTC
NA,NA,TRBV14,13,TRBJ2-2,CASSQVRGGELFF,TGTGCCAGCAGCCAAGTGCGGGGCGGGGAGCTGTTTTTT